A single sample gave rise to the 20 T cell receptor beta chains below, sequenced in a study of Graves' ophthalmopathy and Graves' hyperthyroidism. Scientists amplified the TCR beta CDR3 regions from RNA transcripts. HTBI primers were employed in first-round RT-PCR, then a second-round multiplex PCR followed. TCRdb re-analysed the multiplex PCR reads in MiXCR, keeping a single row per CDR3 protein. Of hundreds of thousands of distinct CDR3 sequences in the sample, roughly two fifths are singletons; the top ten hold more than 3%. The specimen was peripheral blood. The receptors were gathered from an adult man with Graves' ophthalmopathy.

This clonotype has only a few counts. The chain is built from TRBV4-2 and TRBJ2-7, with 8 bases aligning to TRBD2. CDR3 size: 16 residues. Germline assignment: CDR1 LGHNA and CDR2 YNFKEQ. V shed 1 base and J 7 bases; nucleotides not matched to a gene: 12. CDR3: CASSQVGRGGLGEQYF. The CDR3 nucleotides are TGTGCCAGCAGCCAAGTGGGACGGGGGGGGTTGGGGGAGCAGTACTTC.

This clonotype was seen only once. The junction differs from germline at one of its ends, possibly a read error. V is TRBV30 and J is TRBJ1-5; D call uncertain. Germline values: CDR1 GTSNPN, CDR2 SVGIG (reference sequence). The CDR3 is 14 residues long. The CDR3 region is CAWSASGSSQPQHF. CDR3 in DNA: TGTGCCTGGAGTGCATCCGGGAGCAGTCAGCCCCAGCATTTT.

At least ten counts were recorded for this clonotype. The CDR3 region is CATSREGEESPLHF. CDR3 in DNA: TGTGCCACCAGCAGAGAGGGTGAAGAATCACCCCTCCACTTT. This sequence joins TRBV15 and TRBJ1-6, with unresolved D. Germline V gene sequence: CDR1 LNHNV, CDR2 YYDKDF (reference sequence). V was clipped by 0 bases and J by 10 bases, with 10 bases between them. The CDR3 contains 14 residues.

This clonotype was counted ten times or more. The chain recombines TRBV20-1 with TRBJ1-4; D not resolved. The germline V and J ends were trimmed by 3 bases and 3 bases, with 11 bases remaining between them. The V gene's germline CDR1 is DFQATT and CDR2 SNEGSKA (reference sequence). The CDR3 consists of 14 residues. This CDR3 reads CSARDGGSNEKLFF. The CDR3 region has the DNA TGCAGTGCTAGGGATGGAGGGTCTAATGAAAAACTGTTTTTT.

This clonotype was found many times. The V gene is TRBV19, the J gene TRBJ2-6; D is perhaps TRBD1 (6 bases). The CDR3 length is 16 residues. The V gene's germline CDR1 is LNHDA and CDR2 SQIVND (reference sequence). V lost 5 bases and J lost 4, with 15 bases in between. CDR3 nucleotides: TGTGCCAGTAGTTTACAGGGAAGTTTCGGGGCCAACGTCCTGACTTTC. Its protein product is CASSLQGSFGANVLTF.

This clonotype was counted between two and nine times. J is TRBJ1-5 and V is TRBV4-3, with TRBD1 matching 11 bases. V shed 4 bases, J shed 6 bases, and the junction held 5 bases outside the gene matches. CDR3 length: 15 amino acids. The germline CDR1 and CDR2 sequences are LGHNA and YSLEER. The CDR3 is CASSPDRGLAQPQHF. DNA for the CDR3: TGCGCCAGCAGCCCGGACAGGGGGCTCGCTCAGCCCCAGCATTTT.

A remark on this clonotype: In this CDR3 the conserved last residue, phenylalanine or tryptophan, is missing, so a read error is likely. Because the CDR3's place on the DNA is in doubt, the DNA is left out and the CDR3 is given as listed by TCRdb. The chain uses TRBV6-4 and TRBJ1-4; whether TRBD1, the table's D call, matches the DNA was not checked. The CDR3 spans 10 residues, counting both ends. Per the germline V gene, CDR1 is MRHNA and CDR2 is SNTAGT. CDR3: CASIGRDRAI.

This clonotype has a count of ten or more. The rearrangement links TRBV12-3 or TRBV12-4 to TRBJ2-5; 14 nucleotides line up with TRBD2. The V gene end was trimmed by 6 bases and the J gene end by 5 bases; junction bases not matched to a gene: 2. There are 14 residues in the CDR3. The CDR3 sequence is CASRTSGGAETQYF. In DNA, the CDR3 is TGTGCCAGCAGGACTAGCGGGGGGGCTGAGACCCAGTACTTC.

At least ten counts were recorded for this clonotype. This sequence joins TRBV7-9 and TRBJ1-6, with unresolved D. Trimming pared 2 bases from V and 5 bases from J, leaving 10 bases between. This CDR3 is 15 amino acids long. Germline V lookup: CDR1 SEHNR, CDR2 FQNEAQ (reference sequence). CDR3 sequence (DNA): TGTGCCAGCAGCTTAATAGGGCTGGATAATTCACCCCTCCACTTT. Translation: CASSLIGLDNSPLHF.

This clonotype was picked up a small number of times. The V call is TRBV5-4, the J call TRBJ2-7; TRBD1 matches 7 bases. The CDR3 totals 14 residues. Trimming took 0 bases from V and 3 from J; bases not matched to a gene: 3. Germline V gives CDR1 SGHNT, CDR2 YYREEE (reference sequence). For the CDR3, the DNA is TGTGCCAGCAGCTTGGGAGGACAGGACTACGAGCAGTACTTC. Amino acid sequence: CASSLGGQDYEQYF. The entire variable domain, with the rest obtained from reference TRBV5-4 and TRBJ2-7, is as follows: ETGVTQSPTHLIKTRGQQVTLRCSSQSGHNTVSWYQQALGQGPQFIFQYYREEENGRGNFPPRFSGLQFPNYSSELNVNALELDDSALYLCASSLGGQDYEQYFGPGTRLTVT.

Only a few counts were recorded for this clonotype. Sequence at one end of the junction differs from germline and may be a read error. The rearrangement uses TRBV7-2 and TRBJ2-7, with a tentative D call TRBD2 (7 bases). The CDR3 contains 16 residues. CDR1 is SGHTA and CDR2 is FQGNSA in the germline V gene. The CDR3 sequence is CAGSPNLGGLSYEQYF. CDR3 sequence (DNA): TGTGCCGGCAGCCCCAACCTCGGGGGGCTTTCCTACGAGCAGTACTTC. Full variable domain (outside the CDR3, taken from reference TRBV7-2 and TRBJ2-7): GAGVSQSPSNKVTEKGKDVELRCDPISGHTALYWYRQSLGQGLEFLIYFQGNSAPDKSGLPSDRFSAERTGGSVSTLTIQRTQQEDSAVYLCAGSPNLGGLSYEQYFGPGTRLTVT.

The chain has TRBV3-1 and TRBJ2-5; no clear D gene. Trimming took 3 bases from V and 7 from J, leaving 6 bases between them. The CDR3 spans 11 residues. CDR1 and CDR2 (germline): LGHDT, YNNKEL (reference sequence). CDR3: CASSQVSTQYF. Here the CDR3 DNA reads TGTGCCAGCAGCCAGGTTTCGACCCAGTACTTC.

V gene TRBV4-3 combines with J gene TRBJ1-1, with D possibly TRBD1 on 5 matching bases. Per germline, CDR1 LGHNA and CDR2 YSLEER. This CDR3 contains 16 residues. V lost 0 bases and J 1 base, leaving 12 bases between the germline ends. This CDR3 is CASSQEGQGENTEAFF. CDR3 nucleotide sequence: TGCGCCAGCAGCCAAGAGGGTCAAGGGGAGAACACTGAAGCTTTCTTT.

Concerning this clonotype: This may come from a read error, since a much larger clone is one base off. The chain joins TRBV12-3 or TRBV12-4 to TRBJ2-7, with TRBD1 as a possible D gene (6 bases). The CDR3 runs to 15 residues. V lost 4 bases and J lost 6, with 19 bases in between. The CDR3 sequence is CASSSTGTRLAEQYF. In DNA form, the CDR3 reads TGTGCCAGCAGTTCCACCGGGACAAGGCTAGCCGAGCAGTACTTC.

In its sample, this clonotype was seen once. A read error may explain this, as a much larger clone is one base away. This likely comes from a read error, as the CDR3 has no conserved phenylalanine or tryptophan at its end. The chain links TRBV3-1 to TRBJ1-1; D not resolved. The CDR3 consists of 13 residues. V was trimmed by 0 bases and J by 11 bases, leaving 13 bases between them. Germline assignment: CDR1 LGHDT and CDR2 YNNKEL (reference sequence). This chain's CDR3 is CASSQDGRRVAFL. Here the CDR3 DNA reads TGTGCCAGCAGCCAAGATGGTCGGCGTGTGGCTTTCCTT.

The rearrangement links TRBV12-3 or TRBV12-4 to TRBJ2-6, with a weak D call TRBD1 (5 bases). Trimming took off 3 bases at V and 6 bases at J, with 9 bases between the two ends. This CDR3 contains 14 residues. DNA of the CDR3: TGTGCCAGCAGTTTCGGTGGACAGGCCAACGTCCTGACTTTC. Protein: CASSFGGQANVLTF.

This clonotype has at least ten counts. The chain is built from TRBV29-1 and TRBJ1-2, with D uncertain. The germline CDR1 and CDR2 sequences are SQVTM and ANQGSEA. This CDR3 is 14 amino acids long. V lost 6 bases to trimming and J lost 0 bases, with 14 bases between them. As DNA, the CDR3 is TGCAGCGTGGATGGACGGCGTTCTAACTATGGCTACACCTTC. Protein: CSVDGRRSNYGYTF.

This clonotype has just one count. The junction and the germline gene differ at one end; a read error may be behind it. This rearrangement joins TRBV20-1 to TRBJ2-5; 7 positions agree with TRBD2. Germline V lookup: CDR1 DFQATT, CDR2 SNEGSKA (reference sequence). This CDR3 comprises 15 residues. The CDR3 coding sequence is TGCAGTGCTAGCATCCGCGGGAGTTTCCAAGAGGCCCAGTACTTC. Amino acids: CSASIRGSFQEAQYF.

The rearrangement joins TRBV10-3 to TRBJ1-2; a weak D match, TRBD1 (5 bases). From germline, CDR1 is ENHRY and CDR2 SYGVKD. Trimming cost V 10 bases and J 8 bases, with 23 bases left between them. This CDR3 contains 14 residues. The CDR3 loop reads CASQREQEIYGYTF. CDR3 bases: TGTGCCAGCCAAAGGGAACAGGAGATCTACGGCTACACCTTC.

This clonotype was counted between two and nine times. This chain joins TRBV6-5 and TRBJ1-6, with D perhaps TRBD1 (5 bases). The germline CDR1 and CDR2 sequences are MNHEY and SVGAGI. The V end was cut by 5 bases, the J end by 7 bases, with 12 bases between. The CDR3 runs 14 residues. CDR3: CASSVSGGNSPLHF. The CDR3 nucleotides are TGTGCCAGCAGTGTATCCGGGGGGAATTCACCCCTCCACTTT.